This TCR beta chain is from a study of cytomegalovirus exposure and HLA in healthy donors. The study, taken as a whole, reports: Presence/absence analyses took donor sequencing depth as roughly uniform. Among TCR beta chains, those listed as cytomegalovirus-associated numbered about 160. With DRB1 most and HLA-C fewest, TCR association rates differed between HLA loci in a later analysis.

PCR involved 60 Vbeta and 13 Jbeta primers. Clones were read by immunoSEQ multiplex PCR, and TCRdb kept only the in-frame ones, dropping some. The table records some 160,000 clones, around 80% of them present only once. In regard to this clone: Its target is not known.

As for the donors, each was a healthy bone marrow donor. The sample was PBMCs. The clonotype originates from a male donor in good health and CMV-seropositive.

The CDR3 reads CAWSVADRGGMYF. CDR3 sequence (DNA): TGTGCCTGGAGTGTAGCCGACAGGGGGGGGATGTACTTC. The chain is built from TRBV30 and TRBJ2-4; TRBD1 aligns across 9 bases. V trimming: 0 bases; J trimming: 15 bases; junction bases outside the gene matches: 9. CDR3 size: 13 residues. Germline V CDR1 and CDR2: GTSNPN, SVGIG (reference sequence). The variable domain in full, with the rest retrieved from reference TRBV30 and TRBJ2-4, is SQTIHQWPATLVQPVGSPLSLECTVEGTSNPNLYWYRQAAGRGLQLLFYSVGIGQISSEVPQNLSASRPQDRQFILSSKKLLLSDSGFYLCAWSVADRGGMYFGAGTRLSVL.